The 23 T cell receptor beta chains listed next were all sequenced from one sample in a study of T cells in Graves' hyperthyroidism and ophthalmopathy. RNA transcripts yielded amplified TCR beta CDR3 regions. First-round RT-PCR of the TCR CDR3 relied on the HTBI primer set. From the multiplex PCR reads, TCRdb called clonotypes with MiXCR, one entry per CDR3 protein. This table has a few hundred thousand distinct CDR3 sequences, approximately 16% appearing once. Input material: blood. These receptors originate from a woman between 50 and 59 years old with Graves' hyperthyroidism.

This clonotype was observed many times. The rearrangement joins TRBV27 to TRBJ2-3, with a weak D call TRBD1 (6 bases). The CDR3 runs 15 residues. Germline V gene data show CDR1 as MNHEY and CDR2 as SMNVEV (reference sequence). The V and J ends lost 2 bases and 4 bases respectively, with 13 bases between them. The CDR3 DNA reads as TGTGCCAGCAGTTTAAGCCCGACAGGTGCAGATACGCAGTATTTT. This encodes CASSLSPTGADTQYF.

Comments on this clonotype: A much larger clone differs by one base, so this may be a read error. V usage is TRBV20-1 and J usage is TRBJ2-7; a possible D gene is TRBD1 (6 bases). This CDR3 contains 12 residues. Germline loops: CDR1 DFQATT, CDR2 SNEGSKA (reference sequence). CDR3 nucleotides: TGCAATGCCTTCGCAGGGGACTACGAGCAGTACTTC. Translating it yields CNAFAGDYEQYF.

This rearrangement joins TRBV18 to TRBJ2-1; possibly TRBD1 for D (5 bases). Germline CDR1 KGHSH, CDR2 LQKENI. This CDR3 has 15 residues. V lost 3 bases and J lost 10, with 19 bases in between. Written as DNA, the CDR3 is TGTGCCAGCTCACCCCAAACCGGACATCACTACGAGCAGTTCTTC. Protein sequence: CASSPQTGHHYEQFF. Full variable domain (outside the CDR3, taken from reference TRBV18 and TRBJ2-1): NAGVMQNPRHLVRRRGQEARLRCSPMKGHSHVYWYRQLPEEGLKFMVYLQKENIIDESGMPKERFSAEFPKEGPSILRIQQVVRGDSAAYFCASSPQTGHHYEQFFGPGTRLTVL.

This clonotype has at least ten counts. The chain is built from TRBV20-1 and TRBJ2-1; TRBD2 matches 10 bases. Germline loops: CDR1 DFQATT, CDR2 SNEGSKA (reference sequence). CDR3 size: 15 residues. V lost 8 bases and J lost 7; bases outside the gene matches: 14. CDR3 coding DNA: TGCAGTTCCAGCTCCCCTAGCGGGAGAGGTAATGAGCAGTTCTTC. It specifies CSSSSPSGRGNEQFF.

With respect to this clonotype: Given a much more abundant clone one base away, this may be a read error. The J gene is TRBJ1-2, the V gene TRBV10-3; the D is unclear. Germline V gene sequence: CDR1 ENHRY, CDR2 SYGVKD. V lost 4 bases to trimming and J lost 2 bases, with 8 bases between them. The CDR3 has 13 residues. Here the CDR3 DNA reads TGTGCCATCAGTGGAGCCCAGAACTATGGCTACACCTTC. This encodes CAISGAQNYGYTF.

This clonotype showed up many times. The chain links TRBV11-2 to TRBJ2-7, with D maybe TRBD1 (5 bases). The V gene lost 6 bases and the J gene lost 1 base, with 19 bases spanning the gap. The germline V gene encodes CDR1 SGHAT and CDR2 FQNNGV. The CDR3 is 16 amino acids. CDR3 sequence (DNA): TGTGCCAGCAGTCGCATCAGGGCTCCGAGGTCCTACGAGCAGTACTTC. Translated, it gives CASSRIRAPRSYEQYF.

The chain combines TRBV30 with TRBJ2-3; 9 bases match TRBD2. The CDR3 consists of 15 residues. The germline V gene encodes CDR1 GTSNPN and CDR2 SVGIG (reference sequence). With 1 base clipped from V and 2 bases from J, the junction kept 4 bases outside the gene matches. This CDR3 is CAWSALAGHTDTQYF. The CDR3 DNA reads as TGTGCCTGGAGTGCCCTAGCGGGACACACAGATACGCAGTATTTT.

This clonotype has ten or more counts. The chain is built from TRBV18 and TRBJ1-1, with D uncertain. The CDR3 length is 14 residues. Germline CDR1 KGHSH, CDR2 LQKENI. Trimming left V 2 bases short and J 1 base short, with 8 bases between. This CDR3 is CASSPGTKNTEAFF. DNA of the CDR3: TGTGCCAGCTCACCAGGCACAAAGAACACTGAAGCTTTCTTT.

This chain uses TRBV27 with TRBJ2-2; D is undetermined. CDR1 and CDR2 (germline): MNHEY, SMNVEV (reference sequence). V gave up 8 bases and J gave up 1 base, with 11 bases separating them. This CDR3 has 14 residues. The chain's CDR3 is CASRRGRNTGELFF. Written as DNA, the CDR3 is TGTGCCAGCCGCCGCGGTAGGAACACCGGGGAGCTGTTTTTT.

The V gene is TRBV12-3 or TRBV12-4, the J gene TRBJ2-6; possibly TRBD2 for D (6 bases). Trimming took 5 bases from V and 3 from J, leaving 11 bases between them. CDR3 length: 15 residues. This chain's CDR3 is CASSTGLFGANVLTF. In DNA, the CDR3 is TGTGCCAGCAGTACGGGACTCTTTGGGGCCAACGTCCTGACTTTC.

The chain uses TRBV11-3 and TRBJ2-2; D is possibly TRBD1 or TRBD2 (5 bases each). The germline gives CDR1 SGHNT, CDR2 YENEEA. The CDR3 runs 15 residues. The V and J ends lost 3 bases and 5 bases respectively, with 13 bases between them. CDR3 sequence (DNA): TGTGCCAGCAGCTTTCTGGGGGACCCAACCGGGGAGCTGTTTTTT. Translation gives CASSFLGDPTGELFF.

The chain links TRBV14 to TRBJ1-1, with D hard to call. There are 13 residues in the CDR3. Germline assignment: CDR1 SGHDN and CDR2 FVKESK. Trimming stripped 3 bases from V and 3 bases from J, with 8 bases between. The CDR3 loop is CASSQNTYTEAFF. The CDR3 DNA reads TGTGCCAGCAGCCAGAACACCTACACTGAAGCTTTCTTT.

This clonotype was recorded at least ten times. CDR3 coding DNA: TGCGCCAGCAGTGAGGGCCCCCAGGGTGTTTCTCGTTCACCCCTCCACTTT. Protein sequence: CASSEGPQGVSRSPLHF. The chain combines TRBV10-2 with TRBJ1-6; perhaps TRBD1 as D (5 bases). Germline V CDR1 and CDR2: WSHSY, SAAADI. Deletions cut 2 bases from V and 9 bases from J, with 20 bases between. This CDR3 has 17 amino acids.

This chain links TRBV19 with TRBJ2-7, with D uncertain. The CDR3 loop spans 14 amino acids. V was trimmed by 3 bases and J by 3 bases, leaving 12 bases between them. Germline CDR1 is LNHDA and CDR2 is SQIVND (reference sequence). This CDR3 is CASSIAGVDYEQYF. The DNA for the CDR3 is TGTGCCAGTAGTATCGCTGGGGTGGACTACGAGCAGTACTTC.

The gene calls are TRBV19 and TRBJ2-1; D may be TRBD1 or TRBD2 (5 bases each). Germline V gene lookup returns CDR1 LNHDA and CDR2 SQIVND (reference sequence). V was pared by 4 bases and J by 10 bases, with 17 bases between. This CDR3 is built from 14 residues. CDR3 nucleotides: TGTGCCAGTAGTACCATCGTCGGGGCGCACGAGCAGTTCTTC. It is translated as CASSTIVGAHEQFF.

This clonotype showed up many times. V and J are TRBV28 and TRBJ1-5; 9 bases map to TRBD1. The CDR3 has 16 amino acids. Germline trimming cut 3 bases from V and 6 bases from J; bases unmatched to any gene: 9. Germline values: CDR1 MDHEN, CDR2 SYDVKM. In DNA form, the CDR3 reads TGTGCCAGCAGTTTTACACCGGGACAGGGAATTCAGCCCCAGCATTTT. Translation gives CASSFTPGQGIQPQHF.

This clonotype was seen more than once but under ten times. The chain carries TRBV19 and TRBJ2-2; 12 nucleotides line up with TRBD2. Germline assignment: CDR1 LNHDA and CDR2 SQIVND (reference sequence). CDR3 length: 16 amino acids. Trimming removed 7 bases from V and 6 bases from J; junction bases left unmatched: 9. For the CDR3, the DNA is TGTGCCAGTACGCCGCGACTAGCGGGAGCGGCCGGGGAGCTGTTTTTT. Translated, it gives CASTPRLAGAAGELFF.

V gene TRBV6-1 combines with J gene TRBJ2-2; D is perhaps TRBD2 (6 bases). CDR1 and CDR2 (germline): MNHNS, SASEGT. V was shortened by 1 base and J by 16 bases, with 13 bases between the two germline ends. The CDR3 sequence is 12 residues long. The CDR3 nucleotides read TGTGCCAGCAGTGAAGGGGCTGAGGGAGGGTTTTTT. This sequence encodes CASSEGAEGGFF.

This clonotype was counted ten times or more. The chain has TRBV5-1 and TRBJ1-1, with D unclear. Trimming pared 1 base from V and 1 base from J, leaving 5 bases between. This CDR3 is 13 amino acids long. CDR1 and CDR2 (germline): SGHRS, YFSETQ. CDR3 protein: CASSLLQNTEAFF. The CDR3 DNA sequence: TGCGCCAGCAGCTTGCTGCAGAACACTGAAGCTTTCTTT.

CDR3 nucleotide sequence: TGCAGTGCATACCGGGACGGCAACTATGGCTACACCTTC. Its translation: CSAYRDGNYGYTF. The chain joins TRBV20-1 to TRBJ1-2, with a weak D call TRBD1 (5 bases). Germline V gives CDR1 DFQATT, CDR2 SNEGSKA (reference sequence). The CDR3 is 13 residues long. Trimming stripped 6 bases from V and 2 bases from J, with 13 bases between.

The V call is TRBV5-1, the J call TRBJ2-7; perhaps TRBD1 as D (5 bases). The germline V gene encodes CDR1 SGHRS and CDR2 YFSETQ. The CDR3 has 14 residues. The V and J ends lost 1 base and 6 bases respectively, with 14 bases between them. This chain's CDR3 is CASSLWQGVGEQYF. The CDR3, as DNA: TGCGCCAGCAGCTTGTGGCAGGGTGTAGGCGAGCAGTACTTC. The complete variable domain, with remaining parts taken from reference TRBV5-1 and TRBJ2-7, reads KAGVTQTPRYLIKTRGQQVTLSCSPISGHRSVSWYQQTPGQGLQFLFEYFSETQRNKGNFPGRFSGRQFSNSRSEMNVSTLELGDSALYLCASSLWQGVGEQYFGPGTRLTVT.

Only a few counts were recorded for this clonotype. The chain carries TRBV7-2 and TRBJ2-7; 8 bases line up with TRBD2. The trim removed 1 base at V and 0 bases at J, leaving 5 bases unmatched. The CDR3 is 16 residues long. Looked up from germline, CDR1 is SGHTA and CDR2 is FQGNSA. The CDR3 loop reads CASSLESGGSSYEQYF. CDR3 coding DNA: TGTGCCAGCAGCTTAGAAAGCGGGGGCAGCTCCTACGAGCAGTACTTC. The variable domain in full, completed from reference TRBV7-2 and TRBJ2-7, reads GAGVSQSPSNKVTEKGKDVELRCDPISGHTALYWYRQSLGQGLEFLIYFQGNSAPDKSGLPSDRFSAERTGGSVSTLTIQRTQQEDSAVYLCASSLESGGSSYEQYFGPGTRLTVT.

This clonotype occurred many times. The chain links TRBV12-3 or TRBV12-4 to TRBJ1-1; D gene ambiguous. V gave up 2 bases and J gave up 3 bases, with 4 bases separating them. This CDR3 contains 12 residues. CDR3 DNA sequence: TGTGCCAGCAGTTTAAGGGACACTGAAGCTTTCTTT. Residues: CASSLRDTEAFF.